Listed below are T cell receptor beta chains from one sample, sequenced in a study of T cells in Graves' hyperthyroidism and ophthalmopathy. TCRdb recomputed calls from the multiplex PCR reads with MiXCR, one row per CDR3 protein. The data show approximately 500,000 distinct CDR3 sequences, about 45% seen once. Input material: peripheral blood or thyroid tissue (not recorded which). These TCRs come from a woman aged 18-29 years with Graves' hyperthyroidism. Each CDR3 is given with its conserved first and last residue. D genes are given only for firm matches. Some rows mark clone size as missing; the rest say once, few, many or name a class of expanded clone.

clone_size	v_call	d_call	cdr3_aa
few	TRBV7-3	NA	CASNSMGGHNEQFF
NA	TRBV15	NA	CATSSRIGGRNTGELFF
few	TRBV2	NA	CASSEDRDPKNIQYF
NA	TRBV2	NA	CASRQGSQGGYTF
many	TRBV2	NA	CASSGTTSSVGTYEQYF
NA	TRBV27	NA	CATLAGGYGYTF
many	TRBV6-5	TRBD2	CASRAPAGEQYF
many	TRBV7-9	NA	CASSLGRPRSEKLFF
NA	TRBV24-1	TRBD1	CATSGSTGFQETQYF
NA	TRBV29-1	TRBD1	CSSEDRAYEQYF
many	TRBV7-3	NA	CASSLTGAPNQYGYTF
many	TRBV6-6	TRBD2	CASSYALAGVDEQYF
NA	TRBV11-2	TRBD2	CASSQGTSGRLETQYF
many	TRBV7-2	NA	CASCRIGETQYF
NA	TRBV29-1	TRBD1	CSTGTDYGYTF
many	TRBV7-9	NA	CASSNTGPSTNYGYTF
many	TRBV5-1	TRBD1	CASSSQGWAMNTEAFF
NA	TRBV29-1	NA	CSLVRGIEYGYTF
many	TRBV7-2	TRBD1	CASSLRTGDGGYTF
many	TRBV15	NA	CATSRDLGAGYEQYF
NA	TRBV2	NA	CASSILTGDEQYF
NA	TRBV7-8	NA	CASSVSGGEGLAGNTIYF
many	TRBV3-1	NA	CASSPEGRSPLHF
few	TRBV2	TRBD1	CASGGQGAFGANVLTF
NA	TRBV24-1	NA	CATTSGASGELFF
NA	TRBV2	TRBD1	CASSSGTGPGDTIYF
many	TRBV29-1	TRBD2	CSVRGLAFQETQYF
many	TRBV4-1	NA	CASSQDRTTRQTQYF
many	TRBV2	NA	CASSIGTPSSYEQYF
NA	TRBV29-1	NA	CSVAVGYTF
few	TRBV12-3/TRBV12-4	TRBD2	CASSRKPGLAGHNEQFF
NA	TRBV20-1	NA	CSARDFASDGYTF
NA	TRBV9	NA	CASSVAYRSSGEAFF
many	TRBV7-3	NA	CASSFTENTEAFF
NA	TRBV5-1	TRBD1	CASSRTGGDEAFF
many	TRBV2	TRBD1	CASREDRVISGYEQYF
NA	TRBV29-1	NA	CSVGVKGDGETQYF
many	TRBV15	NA	CATSPGVGYTF
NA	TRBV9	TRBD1	CASSAGGSGSTIYF
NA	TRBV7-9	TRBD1	CASRTGTDEKLFF
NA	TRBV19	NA	CASSPMRGRSKETQYF
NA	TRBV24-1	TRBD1	CATQVTRTGGFGELFF
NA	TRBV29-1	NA	CSVDQGLQPYEQYF
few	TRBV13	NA	CASSPRRSNEQFF
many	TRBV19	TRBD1	CASSTHRGLTGELFF
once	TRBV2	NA	CASSEDGRGSPLHF
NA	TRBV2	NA	CASRNQGNTIYF
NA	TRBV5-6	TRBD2	CASSLGLAETYEQCF
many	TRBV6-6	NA	CASSVGASGYTF
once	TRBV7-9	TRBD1	CACNPGQGAGANVLTF
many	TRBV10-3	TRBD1	CANRPGQGSNEQYF
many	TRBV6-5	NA	CASSSSLVIRSSYEQYF
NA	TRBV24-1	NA	CATSSRIRSNQPQHF
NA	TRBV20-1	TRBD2	CSARATSGSSYEQYF
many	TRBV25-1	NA	CASSDRTGNQPQHF